These T cell receptor beta chains were read from a single sample in a study of T cells in Graves' hyperthyroidism and ophthalmopathy. One entry per CDR3 protein results from TCRdb running MiXCR on the multiplex PCR reads. Among some 250,000 distinct CDR3 sequences listed, 13% to 15% were seen once. Sequences were obtained from blood. The source is a woman between 40 and 55 years old with Graves' hyperthyroidism that later progressed to Graves' ophthalmopathy. The CDR3 runs from the conserved cysteine through the conserved F or W. A D gene is named only where the DNA matches it firmly. Clone size, where shown, is once, few, many, or a class for clones that have expanded.

D,V,size,length,J,DNA,CDR3
.,TRBV27,many,16,TRBJ1-6,TGTGCCAGCAGTCCACGACAGGCAAACTATAATTCACCCCTCCACTTT,CASSPRQANYNSPLHF
TRBD2,TRBV10-3,many,15,TRBJ2-1,TGTGCCATCAGTGACCCTAGCGGGAGGTTAGATGAGCAGTTCTTC,CAISDPSGRLDEQFF
.,TRBV28,many,12,TRBJ2-7,TGTGCCAGCAGTTTAGCCCCCTACGAGCAGTACTTC,CASSLAPYEQYF
.,TRBV6-1,.,13,TRBJ1-1,TGTGCCAGCACCAACACTGTGAACACTGAAGCTTTCTTT,CASTNTVNTEAFF
.,TRBV3-1,once,15,TRBJ2-7,TGTGCCAGCTCGAGGAATGGGCAGGGCTCCTACGATCAGTACTTC,CASSRNGQGSYDQYF
TRBD1,TRBV7-3,many,14,TRBJ2-3,TGTGCCAGCAGCTCCGGGACAGTGCCTAATACGCAGTATTTT,CASSSGTVPNTQYF
TRBD1,TRBV18,few,15,TRBJ2-3,TGTGCCAGCTCACCACTGGGACAGCGCACAGATACGCAGTATTTT,CASSPLGQRTDTQYF
TRBD1,TRBV6-1,many,15,TRBJ1-1,TGTGCCAGCAGGCGGGACAGGGGTGCACGAACTGAAGCTTTCTTT,CASRRDRGARTEAFF
.,TRBV10-2,many,14,TRBJ2-1,TGCGCCAGCAGTGTTCAGAGCTCCTACAATGAGCAGTTCTTC,CASSVQSSYNEQFF
.,TRBV20-1,many,17,TRBJ2-2,TGCAGTGCTAGAGATTCAGGGGCTTCTTACTATGGCGGGGAGCTGTTTTTT,CSARDSGASYYGGELFF
TRBD1,TRBV29-1,many,13,TRBJ1-1,TGCAGCGCTGGGACAGCCCTTGGGACTGAAGCTTTCTTT,CSAGTALGTEAFF
TRBD2,TRBV3-1,many,15,TRBJ2-1,TGTGCCAGCAGCCCCACGGGCGGGAGAAGCAATGAGCAGTTCTTC,CASSPTGGRSNEQFF
TRBD2,TRBV19,many,15,TRBJ2-1,TGTGCCAGTACCCCTCCGGCGGGAGGGCCGAGTGAGCAGTTCTTC,CASTPPAGGPSEQFF
.,TRBV4-2,.,17,TRBJ1-5,TGTGCCTGCAGCCAAGGGGGGGATCCGGGAGAACTTCAGCCCCAGCATTTT,CACSQGGDPGELQPQHF
TRBD1,TRBV20-1,many,12,TRBJ1-1,TGCAGTGCTCGACAGGGCCCCGCTGAAGCTTTCTTT,CSARQGPAEAFF
.,TRBV7-2,.,16,TRBJ1-5,TGTGCCAGCAGCTTATCTTCCGGAAATGGCAATCAGCCCCAGCATTTT,CASSLSSGNGNQPQHF
.,TRBV7-9,once,16,TRBJ1-2,TGTGCCAGCAGCTTAGCCCAGGGCGCCTCTGAGGATGGCTACACCTTC,CASSLAQGASEDGYTF
.,TRBV19,many,13,TRBJ2-2,TGTGCCTCGCGGAGAGGCCTTCCCGGGGAGCTGTTTTTT,CASRRGLPGELFF
TRBD1,TRBV2,.,14,TRBJ1-2,TGTGCCAGCATTACCGACAGGGGAAACTATGGCTACACCTTC,CASITDRGNYGYTF
TRBD1,TRBV30,many,13,TRBJ2-7,TGTGCCTGGGTCAGGACAGGTACTCCGGAGCAGTACTTC,CAWVRTGTPEQYF
.,TRBV20-1,.,14,TRBJ1-2,TGCAGTGCAAACCGGGTCCCTTTAAACTATGCCTACACCTTC,CSANRVPLNYAYTF
TRBD1,TRBV5-1,many,15,TRBJ2-7,TGCGCCAGCAGCTTGGCTAGGACAGGGGTTCGCGAGCAGTACTTC,CASSLARTGVREQYF
TRBD2,TRBV11-1,many,19,TRBJ2-1,TGTGCCAGCAGCCCGGAGAGGCTAACGGGAGGATTCCTCTACAATGAGCAGTTCTTC,CASSPERLTGGFLYNEQFF
.,TRBV3-1,few,13,TRBJ2-7,TGTGCCAGCAGCAGGGGGAGGACCTACGAGCAGTACTTC,CASSRGRTYEQYF
TRBD2,TRBV7-2,many,15,TRBJ2-5,TGTGCCAGCAGCTCGGGACTAGCGGCCTCCAGAACCCAGTACTTC,CASSSGLAASRTQYF
TRBD2,TRBV9,once,15,TRBJ2-7,TGTGCCAGCAGCGTAGATGTAGCGGGAGCCTACGAGCAGTACTTC,CASSVDVAGAYEQYF
TRBD1,TRBV5-1,.,14,TRBJ1-1,TGCGCCAGCAGCTTGACAGGGGGGGCCCCTGAAGCTTTCTTT,CASSLTGGAPEAFF
TRBD2,TRBV27,many,14,TRBJ2-7,TGTGCCAGCAGTTTAACTAGCGAGGCCTACGAGCAGTACTTC,CASSLTSEAYEQYF
TRBD2,TRBV18,few,19,TRBJ2-1,TGTGCCAGCTCACTAAACCAGGGACTAGCGAACCACGGCTACAATGAGCAGTTCTTC,CASSLNQGLANHGYNEQFF
.,TRBV2,many,14,TRBJ2-5,TGTGCCAGCAGTCGGGGCGGCGGACAAGAGACCCAGTACTTC,CASSRGGGQETQYF
.,TRBV12-3/TRBV12-4,many,15,TRBJ2-1,TGTGCCAGCAGTTTAGGGATAGCCGAGGACACCGAGCAGTTCTTC,CASSLGIAEDTEQFF
TRBD1,TRBV27,.,15,TRBJ2-4,TGTGCCAGCAGTTACAGGGGGCTCGCCAAAAACATTCAGTACTTC,CASSYRGLAKNIQYF
.,TRBV20-1,many,12,TRBJ2-5,TGCAGTGCTAGAGGGGCCCAAGAGACCCAGTACTTC,CSARGAQETQYF
.,TRBV28,many,13,TRBJ1-2,TGTGCCAGCTCCCCCGTCGGACCCTATGGCTACACCTTC,CASSPVGPYGYTF
TRBD2,TRBV3-1,many,18,TRBJ2-3,TGTGCCAGCAGCCAATTCCACCCGGGACTAGCGGGAGTAGATACGCAGTATTTT,CASSQFHPGLAGVDTQYF
.,TRBV28,.,15,TRBJ2-5,TGTGCCAGCAGTCGACCCCGGACAGACCAAGAGACCCAGTACTTC,CASSRPRTDQETQYF
TRBD1,TRBV12-3/TRBV12-4,many,14,TRBJ1-1,TGTGCCAGCAGAGTGACAGGGGGCAACACTGAAGCTTTCTTT,CASRVTGGNTEAFF
TRBD2,TRBV28,many,14,TRBJ2-5,TGTGCCTCCCAGTCCAGCGGGGTACAAGAGACCCAGTACTTC,CASQSSGVQETQYF